This T cell receptor beta chain derives from a study of tumor-infiltrating lymphocytes in oesophageal squamous cell carcinoma. TCRdb processed the PCR reads anew with MiXCR; each CDR3 protein has one entry. Among about 12,000 distinct CDR3 sequences listed, 50% to 65% were seen once. Between the trimmed V and J ends, which lost 8 bases and 2 bases, there was a span of 13 bases. This CDR3 has 13 amino acids. CDR1 is MDHEN, CDR2 SYDVKM, per germline. The rearrangement uses TRBV28 and TRBJ2-7; D uncertain. The source is a female donor with esophageal squamous cell carcinoma. Sample: esophageal tumor tissue. CDR3 region: CASGPTQTYEQYF. The DNA for the CDR3 is TGTGCCAGCGGTCCGACTCAGACCTACGAGCAGTACTTC.